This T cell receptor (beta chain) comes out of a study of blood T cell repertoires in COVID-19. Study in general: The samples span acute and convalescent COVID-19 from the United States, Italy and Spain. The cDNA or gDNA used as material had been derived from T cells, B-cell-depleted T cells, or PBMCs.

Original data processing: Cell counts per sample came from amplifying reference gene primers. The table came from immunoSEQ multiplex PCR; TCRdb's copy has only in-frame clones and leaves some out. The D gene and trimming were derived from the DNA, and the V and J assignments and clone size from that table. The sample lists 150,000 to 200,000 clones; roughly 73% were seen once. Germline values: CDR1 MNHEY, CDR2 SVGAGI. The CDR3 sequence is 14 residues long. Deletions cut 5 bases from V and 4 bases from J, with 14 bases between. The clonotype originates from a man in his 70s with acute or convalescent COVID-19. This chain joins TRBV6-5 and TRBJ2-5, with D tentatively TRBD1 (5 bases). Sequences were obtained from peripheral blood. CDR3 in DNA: TGTGCCAGCAGTCAGGGTGGGCAGACAGAGACCCAGTACTTC. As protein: CASSQGGQTETQYF.